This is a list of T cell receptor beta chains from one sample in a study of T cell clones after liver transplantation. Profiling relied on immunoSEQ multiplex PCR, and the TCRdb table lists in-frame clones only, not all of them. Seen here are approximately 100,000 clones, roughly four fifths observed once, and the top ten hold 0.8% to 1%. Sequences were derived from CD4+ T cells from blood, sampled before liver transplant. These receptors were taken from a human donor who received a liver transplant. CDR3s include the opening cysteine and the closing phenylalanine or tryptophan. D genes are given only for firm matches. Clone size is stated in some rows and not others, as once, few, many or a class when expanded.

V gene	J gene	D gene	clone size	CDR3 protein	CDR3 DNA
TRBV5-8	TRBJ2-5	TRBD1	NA	CASSQWTGGETQYF	TGTGCCAGCAGCCAATGGACAGGGGGAGAGACCCAGTACTTC
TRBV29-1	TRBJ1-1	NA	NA	CSVVKRENTEAFF	TGCAGCGTTGTGAAAAGGGAGAACACTGAAGCTTTCTTT
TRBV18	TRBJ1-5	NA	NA	CASSRDGDQPQHF	TGTGCCAGCTCACGGGACGGAGATCAGCCCCAGCATTTT
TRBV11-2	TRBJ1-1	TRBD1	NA	CASSFGTGNVWRNTEAFF	TGTGCCAGCAGCTTTGGGACAGGGAATGTATGGAGGAACACTGAAGCTTTCTTT
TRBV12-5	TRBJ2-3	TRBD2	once	CASGLVMGASGVVNTQYF	TGTGCTAGTGGTTTGGTTATGGGAGCTAGCGGGGTAGTAAATACGCAGTATTTT
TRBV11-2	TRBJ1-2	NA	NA	CASSLGAENYGYTF	TGTGCCAGCAGCCTAGGGGCGGAGAACTATGGCTACACCTTC
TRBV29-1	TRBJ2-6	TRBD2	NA	CSVGTSGSSGANVLTF	TGCAGCGTTGGGACTAGCGGGAGCTCTGGGGCCAACGTCCTGACTTTC
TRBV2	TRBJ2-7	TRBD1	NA	CASTTTQQGERF	TGTGCCAGCACAACTACTCAACAGGGGGAGCGGTTC
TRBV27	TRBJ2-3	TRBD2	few	CASSRLAGEYTDTQYF	TGTGCCAGCAGCCGACTAGCGGGGGAATACACAGATACGCAGTATTTT
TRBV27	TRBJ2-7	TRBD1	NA	CASNPRTGGYEQYF	TGTGCCAGCAACCCGCGGACAGGGGGCTACGAGCAGTACTTC
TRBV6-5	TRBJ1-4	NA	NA	CASSYSGPPTNEKLFF	TGTGCCAGCAGTTACTCGGGTCCTCCGACTAATGAAAAACTGTTTTTT
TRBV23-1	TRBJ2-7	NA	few	CASSPIVVGTPYEQYF	TGCGCCAGCAGTCCGATCGTGGTGGGAACCCCTTACGAGCAGTACTTC
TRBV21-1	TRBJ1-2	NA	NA	CASSRSHRGTDGYTF	TGTGCCAGCAGCCGGTCACACAGGGGTACGGATGGCTACACCTTC
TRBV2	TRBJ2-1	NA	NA	CASSEFGNSYNEQFF	TGTGCCAGCAGTGAATTCGGAAATTCGTACAATGAGCAGTTCTTC
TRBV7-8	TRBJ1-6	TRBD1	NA	CASSEPGQGISPLHF	TGTGCCAGCAGCGAACCGGGACAGGGGATTTCACCCCTCCACTTT
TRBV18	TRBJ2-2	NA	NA	CASSPGGNAGELFF	TGTGCCAGCTCACCAGGCGGGAATGCCGGGGAGCTGTTTTTT
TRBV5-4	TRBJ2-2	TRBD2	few	CASSSPSLAGGGTGELFF	TGTGCCAGCAGCAGCCCCTCCCTAGCGGGTGGGGGGACCGGGGAGCTGTTTTTT
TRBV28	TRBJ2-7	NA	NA	CASSPRGTTYEQYF	TGTGCCAGCAGCCCAAGGGGCACAACCTACGAGCAGTACTTC
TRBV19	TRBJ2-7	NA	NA	CASSIGGGYEQYF	TGTGCCAGTAGTATTGGAGGGGGGTACGAGCAGTACTTC
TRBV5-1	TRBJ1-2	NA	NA	CASSLGENGYTF	TGCGCCAGCAGCTTGGGGGAGAACGGCTACACCTTC
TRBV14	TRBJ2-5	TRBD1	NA	CASKGTGPLVPYF	TGTGCCAGCAAGGGGACAGGGCCATTAGTTCCTTACTTC
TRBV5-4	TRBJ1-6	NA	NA	CASSLVEGENSPLHF	TGTGCCAGCAGCTTGGTTGAAGGGGAAAATTCACCCCTCCACTTT
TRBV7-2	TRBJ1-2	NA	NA	CASSLGWGPNGYTF	TGTGCCAGCAGCTTAGGGTGGGGGCCAAATGGCTACACCTTC
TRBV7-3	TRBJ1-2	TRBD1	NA	CASSRDRGGGNGYTF	TGTGCCAGCAGCCGAGACAGGGGAGGTGGGAATGGCTACACCTTC
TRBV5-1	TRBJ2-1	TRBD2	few	CASSLRVSGTYNEQFF	TGCGCCAGCAGCTTAAGGGTTAGCGGGACATACAATGAGCAGTTCTTC
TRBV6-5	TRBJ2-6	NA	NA	CASSRVSSGANVLTF	TGTGCCAGCAGTCGGGTTAGCTCTGGGGCCAACGTCCTGACTTTC
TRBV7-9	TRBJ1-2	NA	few	CASSLQVMSYGYTF	TGTGCCAGCAGCCTCCAGGTTATGTCTTATGGCTACACCTTC
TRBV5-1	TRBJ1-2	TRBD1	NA	CASSLAGTDGYTF	TGCGCCAGCAGCTTGGCCGGGACAGATGGCTACACCTTC
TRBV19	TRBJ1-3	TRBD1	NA	CASSMDARGSGNTIYF	TGTGCCAGTAGTATGGATGCCAGGGGGTCTGGAAACACCATATATTTT
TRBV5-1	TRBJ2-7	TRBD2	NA	CASSLPLAGEVSYEQYF	TGCGCCAGCAGCTTACCCCTAGCGGGAGAGGTCTCCTACGAGCAGTACTTC
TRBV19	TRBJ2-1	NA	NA	CASSNPRALNEQFF	TGTGCCAGTAGCAATCCGAGAGCTTTAAATGAGCAGTTCTTC
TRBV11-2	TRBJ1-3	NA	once	CASSQIVQGTHSGNTIYF	TGTGCCAGCAGCCAAATTGTTCAGGGAACACACTCTGGAAACACCATATATTTT
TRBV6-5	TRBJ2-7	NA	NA	CASRGSVDEQYF	TGTGCCAGCAGGGGTAGTGTGGACGAGCAGTACTTC
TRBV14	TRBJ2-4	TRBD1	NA	CASSQAGGIKNIQYF	TGTGCCAGCAGCCAAGCAGGGGGCATTAAAAACATTCAGTACTTC
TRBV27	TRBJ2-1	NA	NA	CASSLGAEQFF	TGTGCCAGCAGTTTAGGGGCCGAGCAGTTCTTC
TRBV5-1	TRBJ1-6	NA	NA	CASSSDRTRGSPLHF	TGCGCCAGCAGCTCGGACCGGACTAGGGGTTCACCCCTCCACTTT
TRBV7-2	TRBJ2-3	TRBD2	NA	CASSLVVAGGHRTDTQYF	TGTGCCAGCAGCTTAGTGGTGGCGGGGGGACATCGCACAGATACGCAGTATTTT
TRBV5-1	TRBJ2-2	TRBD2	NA	CASSYGTSGGTGELFF	TGCGCCAGCAGCTACGGGACTAGCGGGGGAACCGGGGAGCTGTTTTTT
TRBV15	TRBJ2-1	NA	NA	CATSRDPVNEQFF	TGTGCCACCAGCAGAGATCCCGTTAATGAGCAGTTCTTC
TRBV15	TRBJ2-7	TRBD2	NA	CATSRDLSGAPYEQYF	TGTGCCACCAGCAGAGATCTTAGCGGGGCACCCTACGAGCAGTACTTC
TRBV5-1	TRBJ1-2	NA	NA	CASSKTVNYGYTF	TGCGCCAGCAGCAAGACAGTGAACTATGGCTACACCTTC
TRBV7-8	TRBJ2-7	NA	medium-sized	CASSLRLQGYEQYF	TGTGCCAGCAGCTTACGCCTGCAGGGGTACGAGCAGTACTTC